The T cell receptor beta chain under discussion was sequenced for a study of blood T cell repertoires in COVID-19. In germline, CDR1 is SGHNT, CDR2 YYREEE (reference sequence). V lost 1 base and J 4 bases, leaving 11 bases between the germline ends. The CDR3 runs to 14 residues. This clone showed up just once. Using immunoSEQ multiplex PCR, the repertoire was profiled, and TCRdb retains in-frame clones only, with some absent. The sample records a few hundred thousand clones, under 90% being singletons. The sample was PBMCs or T cells enriched from blood (not recorded which). The gene calls are TRBV5-4 and TRBJ1-2; D unresolved. This clonotype was sampled from a woman in her 50s who had been exposed to COVID-19. As DNA, the CDR3 is TGTGCCAGCAGCTTGTCCGGGGAGGTCTATGGCTACACCTTC. Protein sequence: CASSLSGEVYGYTF.